A single sample gave rise to the 2 T cell receptor beta chains below, sequenced in a study of blood T cells in healthy people across ages. The use of a sample-barcoded 5' primer and a J-beta primer mix characterized a second PCR of roughly 7 to 12 cycles. In TCRdb, the 5' RACE reads were re-called with MiXCR into one record per CDR3 protein. The sample has hundreds of thousands of distinct CDR3 sequences, around a quarter seen once; the top ten hold approximately 3.6%. These data were also filed under a second study, of T cells of mothers and their children.

The sequenced sample was blood. These receptors all stem from a boy aged 2 to 9 in good health.

The V call is TRBV5-1, the J call TRBJ2-3; 11 bases map to TRBD2. The germline gives CDR1 SGHRS, CDR2 YFSETQ. The length of the CDR3 is 16 residues. The V gene end was trimmed by 4 bases and the J gene end by 2 bases; junction bases not matched to a gene: 6. The CDR3 DNA follows: TGCGCCAGCAGCCCTAGCGGGGGGTGGGACACAGATACGCAGTATTTT. Amino acid sequence: CASSPSGGWDTDTQYF.

The chain couples TRBV5-1 to TRBJ1-2; D might be TRBD1 (6 bases). This CDR3 is built from 15 residues. Germline V lookup: CDR1 SGHRS, CDR2 YFSETQ. V was shortened by 4 bases and J by 7 bases, with 20 bases between the two germline ends. The chain's CDR3 is CASSERGGRGGGYTF. CDR3 nucleotides: TGCGCCAGCAGCGAAAGAGGGGGTCGGGGCGGTGGCTACACCTTC.